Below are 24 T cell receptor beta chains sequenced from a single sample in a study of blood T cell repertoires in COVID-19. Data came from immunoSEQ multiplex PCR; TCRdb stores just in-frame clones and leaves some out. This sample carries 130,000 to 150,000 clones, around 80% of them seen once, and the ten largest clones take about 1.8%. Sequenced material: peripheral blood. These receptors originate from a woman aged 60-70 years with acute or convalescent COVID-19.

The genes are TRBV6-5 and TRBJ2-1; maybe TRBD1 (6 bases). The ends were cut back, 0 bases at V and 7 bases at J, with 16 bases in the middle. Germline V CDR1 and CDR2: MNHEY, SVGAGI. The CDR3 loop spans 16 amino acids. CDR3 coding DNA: TGTGCCAGCAGTTACTCCGGGACCGGAAGGGGGAATGAGCAGTTCTTC. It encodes CASSYSGTGRGNEQFF.

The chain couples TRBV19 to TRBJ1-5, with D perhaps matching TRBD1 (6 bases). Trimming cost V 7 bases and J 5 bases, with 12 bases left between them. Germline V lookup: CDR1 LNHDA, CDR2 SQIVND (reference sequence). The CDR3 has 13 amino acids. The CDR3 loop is CASKVPGDQPQHF. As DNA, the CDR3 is TGTGCCAGTAAAGTCCCAGGGGATCAGCCCCAGCATTTT.

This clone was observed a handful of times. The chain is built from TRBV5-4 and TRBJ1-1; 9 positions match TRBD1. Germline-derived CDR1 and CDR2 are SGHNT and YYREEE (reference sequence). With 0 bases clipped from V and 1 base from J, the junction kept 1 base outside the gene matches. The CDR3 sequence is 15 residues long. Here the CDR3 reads CASSLATGGNTEAFF. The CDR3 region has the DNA TGTGCCAGCAGCTTGGCGACAGGGGGGAACACTGAAGCTTTCTTT.

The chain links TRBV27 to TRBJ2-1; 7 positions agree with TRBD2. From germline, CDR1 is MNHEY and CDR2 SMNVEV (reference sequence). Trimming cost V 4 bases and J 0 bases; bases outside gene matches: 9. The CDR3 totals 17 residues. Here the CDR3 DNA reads TGTGCCAGCAGTTCGGGAGGTGGGGGGAGCTCCTACAATGAGCAGTTCTTC. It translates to CASSSGGGGSSYNEQFF.

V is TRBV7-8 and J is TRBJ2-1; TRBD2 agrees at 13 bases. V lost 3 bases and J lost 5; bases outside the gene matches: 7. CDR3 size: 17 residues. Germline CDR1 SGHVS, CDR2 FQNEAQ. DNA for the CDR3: TGTGCCAGCAGCTTGTGGACTAGCGGGAGTGGCAACAATGAGCAGTTCTTC. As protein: CASSLWTSGSGNNEQFF.

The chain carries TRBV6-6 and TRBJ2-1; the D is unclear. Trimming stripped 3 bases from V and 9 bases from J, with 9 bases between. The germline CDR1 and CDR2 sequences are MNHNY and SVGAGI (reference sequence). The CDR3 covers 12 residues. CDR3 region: CASSYVSTEQFF. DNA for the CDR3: TGTGCCAGCAGTTATGTAAGCACTGAGCAGTTCTTC.

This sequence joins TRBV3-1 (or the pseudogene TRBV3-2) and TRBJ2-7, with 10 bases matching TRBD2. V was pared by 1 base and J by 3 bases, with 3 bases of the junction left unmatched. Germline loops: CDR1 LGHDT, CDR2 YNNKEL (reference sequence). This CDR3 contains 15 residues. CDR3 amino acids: CASSQGASGSYEQYF. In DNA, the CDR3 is TGTGCCAGCAGCCAAGGGGCTAGCGGGAGCTACGAGCAGTACTTC.

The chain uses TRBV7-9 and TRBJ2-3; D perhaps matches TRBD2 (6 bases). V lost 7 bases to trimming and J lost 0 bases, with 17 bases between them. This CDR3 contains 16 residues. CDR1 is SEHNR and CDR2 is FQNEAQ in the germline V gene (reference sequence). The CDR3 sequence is CASNQAGTGSTDTQYF. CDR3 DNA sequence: TGTGCCAGCAACCAAGCCGGGACTGGTAGCACAGATACGCAGTATTTT. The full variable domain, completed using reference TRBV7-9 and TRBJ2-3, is DTGVSQNPRHKITKRGQNVTFRCDPISEHNRLYWYRQTLGQGPEFLTYFQNEAQLEKSRLLSDRFSAERPKGSFSTLEIQRTEQGDSAMYLCASNQAGTGSTDTQYFGPGTRLTVL.

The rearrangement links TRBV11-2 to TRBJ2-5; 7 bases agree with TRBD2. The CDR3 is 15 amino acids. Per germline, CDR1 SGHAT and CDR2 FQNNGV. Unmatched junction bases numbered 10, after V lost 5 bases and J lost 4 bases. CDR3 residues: CASSRKGGSGETQYF. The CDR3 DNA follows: TGTGCCAGCAGCAGAAAGGGCGGGAGTGGAGAGACCCAGTACTTC.

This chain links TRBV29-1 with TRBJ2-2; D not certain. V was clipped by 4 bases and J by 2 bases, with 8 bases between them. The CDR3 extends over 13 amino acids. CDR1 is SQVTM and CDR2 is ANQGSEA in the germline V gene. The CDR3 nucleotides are TGCAGCGTTGTGGCGGAAAACACCGGGGAGCTGTTTTTT. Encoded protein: CSVVAENTGELFF.

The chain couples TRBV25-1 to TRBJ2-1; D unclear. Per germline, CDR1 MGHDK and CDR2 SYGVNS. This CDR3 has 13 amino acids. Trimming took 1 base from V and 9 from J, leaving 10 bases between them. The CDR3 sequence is CASSELRVPEQFF. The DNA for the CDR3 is TGTGCCAGCAGTGAATTGCGAGTTCCTGAGCAGTTCTTC.

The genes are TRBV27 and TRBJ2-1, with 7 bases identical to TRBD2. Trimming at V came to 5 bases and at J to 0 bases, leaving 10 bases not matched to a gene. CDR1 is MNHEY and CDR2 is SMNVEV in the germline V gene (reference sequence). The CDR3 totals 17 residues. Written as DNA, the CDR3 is TGTGCCAGCAGTCCGGGGGGAGGTGGGAGCTCCTACAATGAGCAGTTCTTC. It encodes CASSPGGGGSSYNEQFF.

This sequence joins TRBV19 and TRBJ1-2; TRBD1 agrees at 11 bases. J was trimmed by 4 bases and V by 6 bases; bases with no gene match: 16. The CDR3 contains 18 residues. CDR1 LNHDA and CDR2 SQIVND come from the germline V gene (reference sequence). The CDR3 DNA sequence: TGTGCCAGTAGGGCTGGACAGGGGGCGCCTATTGAAAGCTATGGCTACACCTTC. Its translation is CASRAGQGAPIESYGYTF.

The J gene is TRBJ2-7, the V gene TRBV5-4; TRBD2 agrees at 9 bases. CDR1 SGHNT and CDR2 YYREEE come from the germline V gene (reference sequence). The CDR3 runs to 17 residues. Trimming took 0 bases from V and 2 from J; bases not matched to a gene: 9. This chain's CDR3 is CASSLGLAVLTPYEQYF. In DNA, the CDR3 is TGTGCCAGCAGCTTGGGACTAGCGGTTCTCACCCCCTACGAGCAGTACTTC.

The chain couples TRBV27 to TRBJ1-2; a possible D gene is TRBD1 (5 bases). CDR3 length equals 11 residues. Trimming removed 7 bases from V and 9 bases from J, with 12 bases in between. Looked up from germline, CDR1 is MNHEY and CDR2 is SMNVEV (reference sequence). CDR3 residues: CASKEGSSYTF. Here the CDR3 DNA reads TGTGCCAGCAAGGAGGGGAGCAGCTACACCTTC.

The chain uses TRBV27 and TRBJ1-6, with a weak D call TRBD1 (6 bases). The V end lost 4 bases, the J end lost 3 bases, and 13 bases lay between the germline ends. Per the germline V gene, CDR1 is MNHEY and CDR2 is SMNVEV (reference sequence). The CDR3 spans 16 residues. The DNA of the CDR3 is TGTGCCAGCAGTTCCGGACAGAATCTCTATAATTCACCCCTCCACTTT. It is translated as CASSSGQNLYNSPLHF.

In DNA form, the CDR3 reads TGTGCCAGTAGGCACCGGGTCCGAGGGAGGGCCTACAATGAGCAGTTCTTC. As protein: CASRHRVRGRAYNEQFF. This chain connects TRBV19 to TRBJ2-1; TRBD2 matches at 7 bases. V shed 6 bases, J shed 2 bases, and the junction held 13 bases outside the gene matches. Germline CDR1 and CDR2: LNHDA and SQIVND (reference sequence). The CDR3 contains 17 residues.

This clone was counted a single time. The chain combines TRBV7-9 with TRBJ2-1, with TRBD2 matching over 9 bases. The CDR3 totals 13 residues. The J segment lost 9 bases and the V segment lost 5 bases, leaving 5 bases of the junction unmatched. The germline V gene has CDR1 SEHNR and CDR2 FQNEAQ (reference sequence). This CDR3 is CASSRGLAFEQFF. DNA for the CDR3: TGTGCCAGCAGCCGGGGACTAGCATTTGAGCAGTTCTTC.

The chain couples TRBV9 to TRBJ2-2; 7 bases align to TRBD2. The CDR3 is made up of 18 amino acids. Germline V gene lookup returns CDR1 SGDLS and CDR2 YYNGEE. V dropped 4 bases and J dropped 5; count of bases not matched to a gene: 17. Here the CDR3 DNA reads TGTGCCAGCAGCCCGTACGGACTAGTTATTCTTGGGACCGGGGAGCTGTTTTTT. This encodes CASSPYGLVILGTGELFF.

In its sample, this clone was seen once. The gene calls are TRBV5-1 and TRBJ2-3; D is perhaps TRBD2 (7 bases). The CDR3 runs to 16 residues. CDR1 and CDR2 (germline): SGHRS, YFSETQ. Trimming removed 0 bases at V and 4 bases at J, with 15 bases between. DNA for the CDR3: TGCGCCAGCAGCTTGGGAGGGGGAGGGCCAGCAGATACGCAGTATTTT. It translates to CASSLGGGGPADTQYF.

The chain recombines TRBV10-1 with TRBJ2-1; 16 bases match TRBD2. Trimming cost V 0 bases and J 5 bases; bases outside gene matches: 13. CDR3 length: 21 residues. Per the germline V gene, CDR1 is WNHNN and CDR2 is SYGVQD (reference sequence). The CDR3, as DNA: TGCGCCAGCAGTGAGTCGGGACTAGCGGGAGGGCCAGGGGAGTGGCACAATGAGCAGTTCTTC. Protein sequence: CASSESGLAGGPGEWHNEQFF.

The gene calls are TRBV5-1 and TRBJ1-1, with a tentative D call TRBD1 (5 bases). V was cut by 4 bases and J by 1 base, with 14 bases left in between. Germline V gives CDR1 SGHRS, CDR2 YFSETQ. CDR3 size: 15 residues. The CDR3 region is CASSMADRKNTEAFF. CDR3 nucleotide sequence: TGCGCCAGCAGCATGGCCGACAGAAAGAACACTGAAGCTTTCTTT.

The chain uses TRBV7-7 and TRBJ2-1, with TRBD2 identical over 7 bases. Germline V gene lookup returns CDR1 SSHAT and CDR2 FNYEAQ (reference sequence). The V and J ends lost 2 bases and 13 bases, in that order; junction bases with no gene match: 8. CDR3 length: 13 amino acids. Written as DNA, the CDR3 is TGTGCCAGCAGCTTAAGTCTCGGGAGGCTTCAGTTCTTC. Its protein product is CASSLSLGRLQFF.

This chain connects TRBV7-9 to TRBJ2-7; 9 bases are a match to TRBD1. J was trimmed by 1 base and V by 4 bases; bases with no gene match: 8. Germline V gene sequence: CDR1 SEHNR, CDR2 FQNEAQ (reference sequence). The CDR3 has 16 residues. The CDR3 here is CASSSVTTGGSYEQYF. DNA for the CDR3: TGTGCCAGCAGCTCCGTGACGACAGGGGGATCCTACGAGCAGTACTTC.